This TCR beta chain is drawn from a study of CD8+ T cells in alopecia areata. General study findings and limits: Researchers reported that TCR sharing among patients proved less clear than in mice, possibly HLA-linked.

Treatment here: oral pan-JAK inhibitor, 5-10 mg twice daily. Researchers gathered lesional scalp punch biopsies and peripheral blood from patients with alopecia areata. After isolation, RNA underwent reverse transcription to generate cDNA as the sequencing template. Libraries were prepared by immunoSEQ multiplex PCR; TCRdb keeps only in-frame clonotypes and omits some of them. The sample consists of some 170,000 clones, less than 75% of them appearing once. A remark on this clone: No antigen is known for it.

This receptor was taken from a human donor with alopecia areata. Source: CD4+ T cells sorted from blood, taken between weeks 55 and 65, from a patient treated with tofacitinib.

The CDR3 is CASSPGQGAGEQYF. CDR3 in DNA: TGTGCCAGCAGCCCGGGACAGGGGGCCGGAGAGCAGTACTTC. The J gene is TRBJ2-7, the V gene TRBV9; 12 bases line up with TRBD1. Per germline, CDR1 SGDLS and CDR2 YYNGEE. This CDR3 has 14 residues. The V gene end was trimmed by 4 bases and the J gene end by 7 bases; junction bases not matched to a gene: 6.